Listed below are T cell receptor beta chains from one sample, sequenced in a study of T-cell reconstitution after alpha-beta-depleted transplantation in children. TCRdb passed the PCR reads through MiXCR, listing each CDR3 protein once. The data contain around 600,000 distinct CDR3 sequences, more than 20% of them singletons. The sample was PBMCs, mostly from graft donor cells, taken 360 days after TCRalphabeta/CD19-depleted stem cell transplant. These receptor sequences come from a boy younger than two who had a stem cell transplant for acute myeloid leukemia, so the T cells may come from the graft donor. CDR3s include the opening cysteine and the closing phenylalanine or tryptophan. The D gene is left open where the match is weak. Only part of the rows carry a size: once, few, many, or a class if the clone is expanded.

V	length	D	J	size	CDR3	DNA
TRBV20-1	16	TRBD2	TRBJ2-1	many	CSARDLLGTRAFEQFF	TGCAGTGCTAGAGATTTATTAGGGACTAGAGCATTTGAGCAGTTCTTC
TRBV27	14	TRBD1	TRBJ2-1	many	CASSSGGSYNEQFF	TGTGCCAGCAGTTCAGGGGGCAGCTACAATGAGCAGTTCTTC
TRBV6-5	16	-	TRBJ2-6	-	CASSFLPGSGANVLTF	TGTGCCAGCAGTTTCCTCCCGGGGTCTGGGGCCAACGTCCTGACTTTC
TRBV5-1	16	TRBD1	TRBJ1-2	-	CASSPGQGPRSYGYTF	TGCGCCAGCAGCCCGGGACAGGGGCCTAGGAGCTATGGCTACACCTTC
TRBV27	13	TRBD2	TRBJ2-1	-	CASSLRREWGQFF	TGTGCCAGCAGTCTACGGCGGGAGTGGGGGCAGTTCTTC
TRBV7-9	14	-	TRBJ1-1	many	CASSLELENTEAFF	TGTGCCAGCAGCTTAGAGCTGGAGAACACTGAAGCTTTCTTT
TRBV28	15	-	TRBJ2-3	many	CASSFLGGTIDTQYF	TGTGCCAGCAGTTTTCTGGGAGGAACGATTGATACGCAGTATTTT
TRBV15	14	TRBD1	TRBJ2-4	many	CATSGRTGKNIQYF	TGTGCCACCAGCGGGCGGACAGGGAAAAACATTCAGTACTTC
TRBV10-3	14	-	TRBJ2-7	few	CAISAGQDSYEQYF	TGTGCCATCAGTGCTGGGCAGGACTCCTACGAGCAGTACTTC
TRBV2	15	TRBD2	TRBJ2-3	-	CASSGLAGATDTQYF	TGTGCCAGCAGTGGACTAGCGGGCGCCACAGATACGCAGTATTTT
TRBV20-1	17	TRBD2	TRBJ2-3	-	CSARDNSAAGLTDTQYF	TGCAGTGCTAGAGATAATTCGGCAGCGGGACTCACAGATACGCAGTATTTT
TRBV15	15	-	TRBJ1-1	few	CATTPTRVRGTEAFF	TGTGCCACCACCCCAACCAGGGTAAGAGGCACTGAAGCTTTCTTT
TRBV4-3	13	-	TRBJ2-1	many	CASSQEGWTEQFF	TGCGCCAGCAGCCAAGAGGGCTGGACAGAGCAGTTCTTC
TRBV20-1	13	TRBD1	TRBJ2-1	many	CSPFGQGNNEQFF	TGCAGCCCTTTCGGACAGGGAAACAATGAGCAGTTCTTC
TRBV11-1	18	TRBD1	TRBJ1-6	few	CASSSGTGTHGFYSPLHF	TGTGCCAGCAGCTCAGGGACAGGGACCCATGGCTTTTATTCACCCCTCCACTTT
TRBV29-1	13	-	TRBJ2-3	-	CSVAPRATDTQYF	TGCAGCGTTGCCCCCCGGGCCACAGATACGCAGTATTTT
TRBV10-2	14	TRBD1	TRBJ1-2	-	CASSGFDRVGGYTF	TGCGCCAGCAGTGGATTCGACAGGGTGGGCGGCTACACCTTC
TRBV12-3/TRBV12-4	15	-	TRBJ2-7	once	CASSLFGRGGGEQYF	TGTGCCAGCAGTTTGTTCGGACGGGGTGGGGGCGAGCAGTACTTC
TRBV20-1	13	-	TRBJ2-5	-	CSARGSHLETQYF	TGCAGTGCTAGGGGGTCCCATTTGGAGACCCAGTACTTC
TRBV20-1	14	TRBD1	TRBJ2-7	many	CSAITGTGSYEQYF	TGCAGTGCAATCACCGGGACAGGGTCCTACGAGCAGTACTTC
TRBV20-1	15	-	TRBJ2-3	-	CSASLDSVGTDTQYF	TGCAGTGCTAGTCTGGACAGCGTTGGCACAGATACGCAGTATTTT
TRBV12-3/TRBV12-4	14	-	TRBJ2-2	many	CASSSQGRSGELFF	TGTGCCAGCAGTTCCCAGGGGAGGTCGGGGGAGCTGTTTTTT
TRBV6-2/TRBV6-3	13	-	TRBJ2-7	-	CASRTAGDYEQYF	TGTGCCAGCAGAACCGCCGGGGACTACGAGCAGTACTTC
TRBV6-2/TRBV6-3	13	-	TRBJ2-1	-	CASSHQDGRAQFF	TGTGCCAGCAGTCACCAGGACGGCCGGGCGCAGTTCTTC
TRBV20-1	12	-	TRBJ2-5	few	CSAAVVGKTQYF	TGCAGTGCAGCGGTGGTTGGGAAGACCCAGTACTTC
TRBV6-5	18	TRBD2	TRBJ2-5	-	CASSYWSGGRYPKETQYF	TGTGCCAGCAGTTACTGGTCGGGAGGGAGGTACCCAAAAGAGACCCAGTACTTC
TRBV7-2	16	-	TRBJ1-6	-	CASSLDRGNFNSPLHF	TGTGCCAGCAGCTTAGACCGGGGGAACTTTAATTCACCCCTCCACTTT
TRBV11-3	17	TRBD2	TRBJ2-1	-	CASSPHSSGGSYNEQFF	TGTGCCAGCAGCCCCCACTCTAGCGGGGGCTCCTACAATGAGCAGTTCTTC
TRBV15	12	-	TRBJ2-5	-	CATARNRETQYF	TGTGCCACCGCTAGAAATCGCGAGACCCAGTACTTC
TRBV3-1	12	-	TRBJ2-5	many	CASSLGAETQYF	TGTGCCAGCAGCCTTGGAGCGGAGACCCAGTACTTC
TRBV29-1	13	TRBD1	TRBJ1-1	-	CSAGTGQNTEAFF	TGCAGCGCTGGGACAGGTCAGAACACTGAAGCTTTCTTT
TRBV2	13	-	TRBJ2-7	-	CASSSGISYEQYF	TGTGCCAGCAGTTCCGGTATCTCCTACGAGCAGTACTTC
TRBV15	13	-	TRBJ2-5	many	CATSRDTEETQYF	TGTGCCACCAGCAGGGACACCGAAGAGACCCAGTACTTC
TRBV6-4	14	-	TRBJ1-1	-	CASSETPWEAEAFF	TGTGCCAGCAGTGAAACCCCCTGGGAGGCTGAAGCTTTCTTT
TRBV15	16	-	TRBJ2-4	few	CATSSSYGGAKNIQYF	TGTGCCACCAGCTCATCTTATGGGGGGGCCAAAAACATTCAGTACTTC
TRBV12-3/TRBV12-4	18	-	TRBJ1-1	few	CASSSRGRRRGMNTEAFF	TGTGCCAGCAGTTCACGAGGACGTAGACGGGGGATGAACACTGAAGCTTTCTTT
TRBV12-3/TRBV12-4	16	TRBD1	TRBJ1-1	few	CASSFFPGTGVREAFF	TGTGCCAGCAGTTTTTTTCCCGGGACAGGGGTTCGGGAAGCTTTCTTT
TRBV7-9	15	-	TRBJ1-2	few	CASSFNRRDNYGYTF	TGTGCCAGCAGCTTCAACAGGAGGGATAACTATGGCTACACCTTC
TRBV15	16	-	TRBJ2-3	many	CATSSGPRQSTDTQYF	TGTGCCACCAGCAGCGGACCTCGACAGAGCACAGATACGCAGTATTTT
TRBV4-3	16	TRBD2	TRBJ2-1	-	CASSQDSGGRSNEQFF	TGCGCCAGCAGCCAAGATTCGGGGGGGAGAAGCAATGAGCAGTTCTTC
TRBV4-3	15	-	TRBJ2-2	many	CASSHLRGAGGELFF	TGCGCCAGCAGCCACCTGAGAGGGGCGGGAGGGGAGCTGTTTTTT
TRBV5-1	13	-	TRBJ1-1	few	CASSGGRSTEAFF	TGCGCCAGCAGCGGAGGACGGAGCACTGAAGCTTTCTTT
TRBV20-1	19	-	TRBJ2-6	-	CSARDGRLPHNSGANVLTF	TGCAGTGCTAGAGATGGAAGACTCCCTCATAACTCTGGGGCCAACGTCCTGACTTTC
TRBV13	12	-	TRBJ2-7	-	CASSLEDNEQYF	TGTGCCAGCAGCTTAGAGGATAACGAGCAGTACTTC
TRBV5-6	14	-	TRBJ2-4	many	CASSLGDPEDIQYF	TGTGCCAGCAGCTTGGGGGACCCTGAGGACATTCAGTACTTC
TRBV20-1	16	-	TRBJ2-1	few	CSASVSGWDSYNEQFF	TGCAGTGCTAGCGTGTCCGGGTGGGACTCCTACAATGAGCAGTTCTTC
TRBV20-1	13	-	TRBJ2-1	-	CSGGGPSYNEQFF	TGCAGTGGTGGGGGGCCCTCCTACAATGAGCAGTTCTTC
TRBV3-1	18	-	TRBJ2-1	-	CASSQDHHRRSSYNEQFF	TGTGCCAGCAGCCAAGATCACCACAGGCGGAGCTCCTACAATGAGCAGTTCTTC
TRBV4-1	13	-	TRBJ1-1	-	CASSQAQGTEAFF	TGCGCCAGCAGCCAAGCCCAGGGTACTGAAGCTTTCTTT
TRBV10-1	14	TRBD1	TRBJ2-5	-	CASSEGTVQETQYF	TGCGCCAGCAGTGAGGGGACAGTCCAAGAGACCCAGTACTTC
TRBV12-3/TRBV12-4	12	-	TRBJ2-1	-	CASSSPDNEQFF	TGTGCCAGCAGTTCACCAGACAATGAGCAGTTCTTC
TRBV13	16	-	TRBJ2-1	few	CASSHDTKSSYNEQFF	TGTGCCAGCAGCCATGATACTAAGAGCTCCTACAATGAGCAGTTCTTC
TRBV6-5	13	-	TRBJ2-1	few	CASSYSAGNEQFF	TGTGCCAGCAGTTACTCCGCGGGGAATGAGCAGTTCTTC
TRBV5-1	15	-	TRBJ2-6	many	CASRPWKGGANVLTF	TGCGCCAGCCGCCCCTGGAAGGGAGGGGCCAACGTCCTGACTTTC
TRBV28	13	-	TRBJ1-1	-	CASGLQGNTEAFF	TGTGCCAGCGGGCTACAGGGGAACACTGAAGCTTTCTTT